The 20 T cell receptor beta chains reported below all come from one sample, sequenced in a study of cytomegalovirus exposure and HLA in healthy donors. The PCR contained 60 Vbeta and 13 Jbeta primers. Sequenced by immunoSEQ multiplex PCR; TCRdb stores in-frame clones only, minus some. The table includes some 160,000 clones, around three quarters detected once. The sample consisted of PBMCs. The receptor source for this set is a woman aged 25-40 years in good health and CMV-seronegative.

The genes are TRBV5-1 and TRBJ1-2, with D perhaps TRBD1 (5 bases). In germline, CDR1 is SGHRS, CDR2 YFSETQ. Between the trimmed V and J ends, which lost 0 bases and 7 bases, there was a span of 10 bases. There are 13 residues in the CDR3. The CDR3 sequence is CASSLVGEGGYTF. The CDR3 DNA is TGCGCCAGCAGCTTGGTAGGGGAGGGTGGCTACACCTTC.

This clone was recorded once. The rearrangement joins TRBV2 to TRBJ1-2; D unclear. Trimming removed 6 bases from V and 0 bases from J, with 11 bases in between. CDR1 is SNHLY, CDR2 FYNNEI, per germline. The CDR3 covers 14 residues. CDR3 loop: CASRRVMTNYGYTF. In DNA form, the CDR3 reads TGTGCCAGCAGGCGCGTAATGACTAACTATGGCTACACCTTC.

This chain joins TRBV5-1 and TRBJ1-1; TRBD1 agrees at 7 bases. Germline loops: CDR1 SGHRS, CDR2 YFSETQ. This CDR3 region has 15 residues. With 2 bases clipped from V and 4 bases from J, the junction kept 8 bases outside the gene matches. In nucleotides, the CDR3 is TGCGCCAGCAGCTTTCAGCTTACAGGGGCCACTGAAGCTTTCTTT. Protein: CASSFQLTGATEAFF.

V gene TRBV30 combines with J gene TRBJ2-7; D may be TRBD1 (5 bases). Trimming shortened V by 2 bases and J by 4 bases, and 9 bases separated the two germline ends. Germline V gives CDR1 GTSNPN, CDR2 SVGIG (reference sequence). This CDR3 comprises 12 residues. CDR3: CAWSLQGYEQYF. In nucleotides, the CDR3 is TGTGCCTGGAGTCTCCAGGGTTACGAGCAGTACTTC.

This sequence joins TRBV7-9 and TRBJ2-7; TRBD2 agrees at 11 bases. The CDR3 consists of 16 residues. Trimming cost V 1 base and J 3 bases; bases outside gene matches: 5. Germline CDR1 is SEHNR and CDR2 is FQNEAQ (reference sequence). In nucleotides, the CDR3 is TGTGCCAGCAGCTTAGGTAGCGGGAGGGCCCTCTACGAGCAGTACTTC. As protein: CASSLGSGRALYEQYF.

The J gene is TRBJ1-2, the V gene TRBV29-1, with 8 bases that match TRBD1. The CDR3 runs to 13 residues. After removal of 3 bases from V and 7 bases from J, the junction contained 7 bases not matched to a gene. Per the germline V gene, CDR1 is SQVTM and CDR2 is ANQGSEA. The CDR3 DNA reads TGCAGCGTTGAGGGAACAGGGGGGTCTGGCTACACCTTC. This encodes CSVEGTGGSGYTF.

V is TRBV10-3 and J is TRBJ2-7, with a weak D call TRBD2 (5 bases). The CDR3 is 12 amino acids. Germline V lookup: CDR1 ENHRY, CDR2 SYGVKD. V lost 5 bases to trimming and J lost 3 bases, with 8 bases between them. CDR3 nucleotides: TGTGCCATCAGTCGGACTGGCTACGAGCAGTACTTC. It yields the protein CAISRTGYEQYF.

V is TRBV19 and J is TRBJ2-5; TRBD1 might be the D (6 bases). The V end was cut by 10 bases, the J end by 7 bases, with 19 bases between. The CDR3 totals 13 residues. Germline-derived CDR1 and CDR2 are LNHDA and SQIVND (reference sequence). CDR3 DNA sequence: TGTGCCACCGCAGGGGCGCCGTCTGGGACCCAGTACTTC. Translated, it gives CATAGAPSGTQYF. Full variable domain (rest looked up from reference TRBV19 and TRBJ2-5): DGGITQSPKYLFRKEGQNVTLSCEQNLNHDAMYWYRQDPGQGLRLIYYSQIVNDFQKGDIAEGYSVSREKKESFPLTVTSAQKNPTAFYLCATAGAPSGTQYFGPGTRLLVL.

The chain links TRBV7-9 to TRBJ2-3, with D possibly TRBD1 on 6 matching bases. This CDR3 comprises 12 residues. V lost 4 bases and J 9 bases, leaving 11 bases between the germline ends. The germline CDR1 and CDR2 sequences are SEHNR and FQNEAQ (reference sequence). Here the CDR3 DNA reads TGTGCCAGCAGCTCCTTACAGGGAACGCAGTATTTT. Amino acids: CASSSLQGTQYF.

This chain joins TRBV6-1 and TRBJ1-3; D remains unclear. The germline gives CDR1 MNHNS, CDR2 SASEGT. This CDR3 region has 14 residues. V lost 6 bases, J lost 4 bases, and 13 bases lay in between. CDR3 protein: CASSAAGKGNTIYF. The DNA of the CDR3 is TGTGCCAGCAGCGCAGCGGGGAAGGGAAACACCATATATTTT.

This clone showed up just a few times. The chain is built from TRBV5-1 and TRBJ1-4; D not resolved. Germline lookup yields CDR1 SGHRS and CDR2 YFSETQ. The V gene lost 0 bases and the J gene lost 3 bases, with 15 bases spanning the gap. This CDR3 is built from 17 residues. The CDR3 nucleotides are TGCGCCAGCAGCTTGGCCGGGCTCCCCGGGGCTAATGAAAAACTGTTTTTT. This encodes CASSLAGLPGANEKLFF.

V usage is TRBV29-1 and J usage is TRBJ2-1; tentative D call: TRBD1 (5 bases). The CDR3 totals 15 residues. Trimming removed 1 base at V and 1 base at J, with 11 bases between. From germline, CDR1 is SQVTM and CDR2 ANQGSEA. The chain's CDR3 is CSVEGRAFSYNEQFF. CDR3 in DNA: TGCAGCGTTGAAGGCAGGGCCTTTTCCTACAATGAGCAGTTCTTC.

The chain recombines TRBV9 with TRBJ2-1, with D possibly being TRBD2 (5 bases). Germline V gives CDR1 SGDLS, CDR2 YYNGEE. The CDR3 spans 13 residues. Trimming took 0 bases from V and 7 from J, leaving 8 bases between them. CDR3 nucleotides: TGTGCCAGCAGCGTAGCTGGCGGGAATGAGCAGTTCTTC. Translation gives CASSVAGGNEQFF.

The CDR3 bases are TGTGCCAGCAGTGAACTTAGCGCACGCACCGGGGAGCTGTTTTTT. This encodes CASSELSARTGELFF. The V call is TRBV2, the J call TRBJ2-2; D is perhaps TRBD2 (5 bases). The V end was cut by 2 bases, the J end by 4 bases, with 11 bases between. This CDR3 is 15 amino acids long. Germline CDR1 and CDR2: SNHLY and FYNNEI.

This clone was observed a handful of times. This sequence joins TRBV7-3 and TRBJ2-1; 8 positions agree with TRBD1. From germline, CDR1 is SGHTA and CDR2 FQGTGA. After removal of 2 bases from V and 6 bases from J, the junction contained 9 bases not matched to a gene. This CDR3 contains 16 residues. CDR3 DNA sequence: TGTGCCAGCAGCTTAGGAGCGGACAGGGAGGTCAATGAGCAGTTCTTC. Its translation: CASSLGADREVNEQFF.

The V gene is TRBV29-1, the J gene TRBJ2-3; 11 bases are a match to TRBD2. The V gene's germline CDR1 is SQVTM and CDR2 ANQGSEA. V shed 7 bases, J shed 0 bases, and the junction held 3 bases outside the gene matches. The length of the CDR3 is 14 residues. DNA of the CDR3: TGCAGCGCCCGGACTAGCGGGAGCACAGATACGCAGTATTTT. Translated, it gives CSARTSGSTDTQYF.

This chain connects TRBV9 to TRBJ1-2; the D is unclear. Between the trimmed V and J ends, which lost 6 bases and 3 bases, there was a span of 15 bases. Germline loops: CDR1 SGDLS, CDR2 YYNGEE. This CDR3 is built from 14 residues. CDR3 nucleotide sequence: TGTGCCAGCACTCCAGACCCGACTTACTATGGCTACACCTTC. Amino acid sequence: CASTPDPTYYGYTF.

The rearrangement joins TRBV7-9 to TRBJ2-1; 14 bases line up with TRBD2. This CDR3 is built from 17 residues. The ends lost 4 bases at V and 1 base at J; junction bases unmatched: 3. CDR1 and CDR2 from the germline V gene are SEHNR and FQNEAQ (reference sequence). The CDR3 loop reads CASSSRLAGGSYNEQFF. The CDR3 nucleotides read TGTGCCAGCAGCTCGAGACTAGCGGGAGGGTCCTACAATGAGCAGTTCTTC.

This chain connects TRBV30 to TRBJ2-3; D gene ambiguous. Per the germline V gene, CDR1 is GTSNPN and CDR2 is SVGIG (reference sequence). V lost 0 bases and J lost 1, with 11 bases in between. CDR3 length: 15 residues. The CDR3 sequence: CAWSVGSLGTDTQYF. CDR3 nucleotides: TGTGCCTGGAGTGTTGGTAGTTTGGGCACAGATACGCAGTATTTT.

This clone was detected only a few times. The chain employs TRBV2 and TRBJ2-2; 9 bases map to TRBD1. In germline, CDR1 is SNHLY, CDR2 FYNNEI. V trimming: 2 bases; J trimming: 8 bases; junction bases outside the gene matches: 9. The CDR3 length is 16 residues. The CDR3 DNA reads TGTGCCAGCAGTGAACTGACAGGGGGGCTTTCAGGGGAGCTGTTTTTT. Its translation: CASSELTGGLSGELFF.